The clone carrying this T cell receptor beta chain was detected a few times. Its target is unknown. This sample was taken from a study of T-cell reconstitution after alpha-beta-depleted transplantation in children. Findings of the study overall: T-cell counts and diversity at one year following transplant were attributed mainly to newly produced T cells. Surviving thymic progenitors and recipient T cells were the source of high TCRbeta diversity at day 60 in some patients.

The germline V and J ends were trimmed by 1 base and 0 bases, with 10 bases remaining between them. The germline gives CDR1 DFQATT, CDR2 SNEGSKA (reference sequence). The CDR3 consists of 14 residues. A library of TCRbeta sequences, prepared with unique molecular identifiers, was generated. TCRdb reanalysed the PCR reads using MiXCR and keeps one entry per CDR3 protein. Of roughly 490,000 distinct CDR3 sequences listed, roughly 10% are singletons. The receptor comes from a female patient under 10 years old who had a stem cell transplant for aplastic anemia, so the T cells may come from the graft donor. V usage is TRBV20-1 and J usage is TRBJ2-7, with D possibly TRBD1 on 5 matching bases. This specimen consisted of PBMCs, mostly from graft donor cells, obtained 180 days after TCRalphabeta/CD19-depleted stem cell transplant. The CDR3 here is CSARGQTSSYEQYF. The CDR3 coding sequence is TGCAGTGCTAGAGGACAGACGAGCTCCTACGAGCAGTACTTC.